What follows describes a single TCR beta chain. Its antigen remains unknown. In TCRdb, the reads were re-called with MiXCR into one record per CDR3 protein. The sample carries around 190,000 distinct CDR3 sequences, around 14% recorded once. The sample originates from a study of T cell repertoires in cytomegalovirus infection. Overall study: An indication of both CMV infection and matching HLA type came from public TCR beta signatures. Regarding the study as a whole: Dominating the ex vivo response were HLA-C-restricted CMV-specific TCR beta clonotypes.

V dropped 5 bases and J dropped 8; count of bases not matched to a gene: 8. The CDR3 length is 14 residues. The germline CDR1 and CDR2 sequences are SGHVS and FNYEAQ. The source material was PBMCs. The chain is built from TRBV7-6 and TRBJ2-1, with 8 bases aligning to TRBD2. This receptor was taken from a human donor in good health (CMV status not recorded). Some clones in this sample may be carry-over from other donors' samples. CDR3: CASSKPGLVHEQFF. The CDR3 nucleotides are TGTGCCAGCAGCAAACCGGGACTAGTACATGAGCAGTTCTTC.